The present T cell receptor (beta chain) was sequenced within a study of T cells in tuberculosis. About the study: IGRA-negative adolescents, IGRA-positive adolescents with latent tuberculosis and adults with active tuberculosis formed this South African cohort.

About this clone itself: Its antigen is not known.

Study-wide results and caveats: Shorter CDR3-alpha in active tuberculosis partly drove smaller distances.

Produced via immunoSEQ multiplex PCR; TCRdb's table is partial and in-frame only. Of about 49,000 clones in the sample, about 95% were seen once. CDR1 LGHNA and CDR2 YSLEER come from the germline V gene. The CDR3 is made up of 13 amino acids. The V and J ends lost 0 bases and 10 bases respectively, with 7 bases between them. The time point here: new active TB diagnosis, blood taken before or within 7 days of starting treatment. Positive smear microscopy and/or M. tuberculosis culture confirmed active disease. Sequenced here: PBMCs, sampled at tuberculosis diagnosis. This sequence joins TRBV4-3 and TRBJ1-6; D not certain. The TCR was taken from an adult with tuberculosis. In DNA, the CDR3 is TGCGCCAGCAGCCAAGATCTCGCGTCACCCCTCCACTTT. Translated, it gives CASSQDLASPLHF.